This is a list of T cell receptor beta chains from one sample in a study of long-term antiretroviral therapy in people with HIV. Repertoires were generated with immunoSEQ multiplex PCR, while TCRdb's copy carries only in-frame clones and drops some. The data show 25,000 to 30,000 clones, more than 75% seen once. Material: unsorted PBMCs, obtained 2.9 years after starting antiretroviral therapy. These receptors came from a man aged 45 to 65 with HIV. Each CDR3 is given with its conserved first and last residue. The D gene is left open where the match is weak. Not every row has a clone size; where given, it reads once, few, many or a size class.

clone size: .
V gene: TRBV19
J gene: TRBJ2-3
D gene: .
CDR3 protein: CASSTSTETFTYTDTQYF
CDR3 DNA: TGTGCCAGTAGCACTAGTACTGAGACTTTTACTTACACAGATACGCAGTATTTT

clone size: .
V gene: TRBV7-9
J gene: TRBJ1-6
D gene: TRBD1
CDR3 protein: CASTRLDRASSPLHF
CDR3 DNA: TGTGCCAGCACCCGATTGGACAGGGCTTCGTCACCCCTCCACTTT

clone size: .
V gene: TRBV7-3
J gene: TRBJ2-7
D gene: .
CDR3 protein: CASSLTAGTYEQYF
CDR3 DNA: TGTGCCAGCAGCTTAACGGCAGGAACCTACGAGCAGTACTTC

clone size: few
V gene: TRBV7-6
J gene: TRBJ1-2
D gene: .
CDR3 protein: CASSFGSRAGYTF
CDR3 DNA: TGTGCCAGCAGCTTTGGGTCCCGGGCCGGCTACACCTTC

clone size: .
V gene: TRBV6-4
J gene: TRBJ2-2
D gene: TRBD2
CDR3 protein: CASSDSGLAGVNTGELFF
CDR3 DNA: TGTGCCAGCAGTGACTCGGGTCTAGCGGGAGTGAACACCGGGGAGCTGTTTTTT

clone size: .
V gene: TRBV18
J gene: TRBJ2-1
D gene: .
CDR3 protein: CASSDDLARSDEQFF
CDR3 DNA: TGTGCCAGCTCGGACGATCTAGCGAGAAGCGATGAGCAGTTCTTC

clone size: .
V gene: TRBV11-2
J gene: TRBJ2-7
D gene: .
CDR3 protein: CASSPTVLIYEQYF
CDR3 DNA: TGTGCCAGCAGCCCAACAGTCCTCATCTACGAGCAGTACTTC

clone size: .
V gene: TRBV19
J gene: TRBJ2-1
D gene: TRBD2
CDR3 protein: CASSILAGSSYNEQFF
CDR3 DNA: TGTGCCAGTAGTATATTAGCGGGGTCGTCCTACAATGAGCAGTTCTTC

clone size: few
V gene: TRBV29-1
J gene: TRBJ2-2
D gene: .
CDR3 protein: CSVGLYGELFF
CDR3 DNA: TGCAGCGTGGGACTTTACGGGGAGCTGTTTTTT

clone size: .
V gene: TRBV18
J gene: TRBJ2-5
D gene: TRBD1
CDR3 protein: CASSPASNIYGQGVETQYF
CDR3 DNA: TGTGCCAGCTCACCCGCCTCGAATATCTACGGACAGGGTGTAGAGACCCAGTACTTC

clone size: .
V gene: TRBV5-1
J gene: TRBJ1-4
D gene: .
CDR3 protein: CASKRTALVGEKLFF
CDR3 DNA: TGCGCCAGCAAAAGGACAGCCCTTGTAGGTGAAAAACTGTTTTTT

clone size: few
V gene: TRBV5-4
J gene: TRBJ2-7
D gene: .
CDR3 protein: CASSQAGQGIHEQYF
CDR3 DNA: TGTGCCAGCAGCCAGGCGGGGCAGGGGATCCACGAGCAGTACTTC

clone size: few
V gene: TRBV20-1
J gene: TRBJ1-1
D gene: .
CDR3 protein: CSARGGFEAFF
CDR3 DNA: TGCAGTGCTAGAGGTGGGTTTGAAGCTTTCTTT

clone size: .
V gene: TRBV5-4
J gene: TRBJ2-7
D gene: .
CDR3 protein: CASTRSRGDEQYF
CDR3 DNA: TGTGCCAGCACCCGGTCCCGCGGGGACGAGCAGTACTTC

clone size: .
V gene: TRBV27
J gene: TRBJ1-1
D gene: .
CDR3 protein: CASSFGENTEAFF
CDR3 DNA: TGTGCCAGCAGTTTTGGAGAGAACACTGAAGCTTTCTTT

clone size: .
V gene: TRBV29-1
J gene: TRBJ1-1
D gene: .
CDR3 protein: CSVENGQTEAFF
CDR3 DNA: TGCAGCGTTGAAAATGGACAGACTGAAGCTTTCTTT

clone size: .
V gene: TRBV6-5
J gene: TRBJ1-2
D gene: .
CDR3 protein: CASSGDRSSNYGYTF
CDR3 DNA: TGTGCCAGCAGTGGGGACCGCTCCTCTAACTATGGCTACACCTTC

clone size: .
V gene: TRBV12-5
J gene: TRBJ2-1
D gene: TRBD1
CDR3 protein: CASAISGQNNEQFF
CDR3 DNA: TGTGCTAGTGCCATCTCGGGACAGAACAATGAGCAGTTCTTC

clone size: .
V gene: TRBV18
J gene: TRBJ1-5
D gene: .
CDR3 protein: CASSGGADQPQHF
CDR3 DNA: TGTGCCAGCTCGGGGGGGGCCGATCAGCCCCAGCATTTT

clone size: .
V gene: TRBV7-9
J gene: TRBJ1-2
D gene: TRBD1
CDR3 protein: CASSSTGGFVSYTF
CDR3 DNA: TGTGCCAGCAGCTCAACAGGGGGCTTTGTTAGCTACACCTTC

clone size: .
V gene: TRBV7-8
J gene: TRBJ1-5
D gene: .
CDR3 protein: CASSLVGWNQPQHF
CDR3 DNA: TGTGCCAGCAGCTTAGTAGGGTGGAATCAGCCCCAGCATTTT

clone size: .
V gene: TRBV4-1
J gene: TRBJ2-3
D gene: .
CDR3 protein: CASSQDLGADTQYF
CDR3 DNA: TGCGCCAGCAGCCAAGATTTGGGGGCAGATACGCAGTATTTT

clone size: .
V gene: TRBV5-4
J gene: TRBJ2-1
D gene: .
CDR3 protein: CASSQPVAGESSYNEQFF
CDR3 DNA: TGTGCCAGCAGCCAACCGGTGGCAGGGGAGAGCTCCTACAATGAGCAGTTCTTC

clone size: .
V gene: TRBV28
J gene: TRBJ2-3
D gene: .
CDR3 protein: CASSFLGQLTDTQYF
CDR3 DNA: TGTGCCAGCAGTTTTTTGGGACAACTCACAGATACGCAGTATTTT

clone size: .
V gene: TRBV7-6
J gene: TRBJ2-5
D gene: TRBD1
CDR3 protein: CASSLTGTGDQETQYF
CDR3 DNA: TGTGCCAGCAGCTTAACCGGGACAGGGGACCAAGAGACCCAGTACTTC

clone size: .
V gene: TRBV20-1
J gene: TRBJ1-1
D gene: .
CDR3 protein: CSAPQGEAFF
CDR3 DNA: TGCAGTGCACCACAGGGTGAAGCTTTCTTT

clone size: .
V gene: TRBV29-1
J gene: TRBJ2-1
D gene: TRBD1
CDR3 protein: CSVDNRDRIYNEQFF
CDR3 DNA: TGCAGCGTTGACAACCGGGACAGGATCTACAATGAGCAGTTCTTC

clone size: .
V gene: TRBV27
J gene: TRBJ2-1
D gene: TRBD1
CDR3 protein: CASSSTGDEQFF
CDR3 DNA: TGTGCCAGCAGCTCAACAGGGGATGAGCAGTTCTTC

clone size: .
V gene: TRBV7-3
J gene: TRBJ2-1
D gene: TRBD1
CDR3 protein: CASSQADRAEQFF
CDR3 DNA: TGTGCCAGCAGCCAAGCCGACAGGGCCGAGCAGTTCTTC